Listed here are 27 T cell receptor beta chains from one sample, sequenced in a study of cytomegalovirus exposure and HLA in healthy donors. Researchers ran the PCR with 60 Vbeta and 13 Jbeta primers. TCRdb's copy holds only in-frame clones and misses some; the assay was immunoSEQ multiplex PCR. The table lists under 65,000 clones. The sample was PBMCs. These TCRs come from a woman between 35 and 50 years old in good health and CMV-seronegative.

The chain employs TRBV2 and TRBJ2-3, with D possibly matching TRBD2 (6 bases). This CDR3 has 14 residues. Looked up from germline, CDR1 is SNHLY and CDR2 is FYNNEI. V lost 4 bases to trimming and J lost 4 bases, with 12 bases between them. The CDR3, as DNA: TGTGCCAGCAGTGGGACGGGAGCGGCAGATACGCAGTATTTT. Translating gives CASSGTGAADTQYF.

The genes are TRBV19 and TRBJ1-1, with D unclear. The CDR3 is 14 residues long. V lost 3 bases and J 1 base, leaving 9 bases between the germline ends. Germline CDR1 LNHDA, CDR2 SQIVND (reference sequence). The CDR3 bases are TGTGCCAGTAGTATGCCCCGGGAGAACACTGAAGCTTTCTTT. This codes for CASSMPRENTEAFF.

The chain couples TRBV6-1 to TRBJ1-2; D remains ambiguous. Germline assignment: CDR1 MNHNS and CDR2 SASEGT. Trimming took off 0 bases at V and 7 bases at J, with 12 bases between the two ends. This CDR3 contains 14 residues. This CDR3 reads CASSEALVSGGYTF. CDR3 DNA: TGTGCCAGCAGTGAAGCGCTGGTATCCGGTGGCTACACCTTC.

The J gene is TRBJ2-1, the V gene TRBV13; the match to TRBD2 covers 11 bases. This CDR3 spans 19 amino acids. V shed 1 base and J 0 bases; nucleotides not matched to a gene: 8. Germline assignment: CDR1 PRHDT and CDR2 FYEKMQ (reference sequence). CDR3 nucleotide sequence: TGTGCCAGCAGCTTAGAGGGGACTAGCGGCCGGTACTCCTACAATGAGCAGTTCTTC. Amino acids: CASSLEGTSGRYSYNEQFF.

The CDR3 DNA is TGTGCCAGCGTCGGGGGGTTGGGGGCAACTAATGAAAAACTGTTTTTT. Amino acids: CASVGGLGATNEKLFF. The rearrangement joins TRBV2 to TRBJ1-4; possible D gene TRBD1, 5 bases. With 8 bases removed from V and 0 bases from J, the gap between germline ends came to 16 bases. CDR1 is SNHLY and CDR2 is FYNNEI in the germline V gene. The CDR3 contains 16 residues.

This chain joins TRBV4-3 and TRBJ2-2; 7 bases are a match to TRBD2. V lost 0 bases to trimming and J lost 7 bases; unmatched junction nucleotides: 8. Per the germline V gene, CDR1 is LGHNA and CDR2 is YSLEER. CDR3 length: 16 residues. The DNA for the CDR3 is TGCGCCAGCAGCCAAGATCTTACGCGGGAGCACGGGGAGCTGTTTTTT. It encodes CASSQDLTREHGELFF.

This rearrangement joins TRBV11-2 to TRBJ2-1; 11 bases line up with TRBD1. The CDR3 sequence is 13 residues long. Germline V gene data show CDR1 as SGHAT and CDR2 as FQNNGV. J lost 16 bases, V lost 5 bases, and 10 bases had no gene match. CDR3 in DNA: TGTGCCAGCAGCCTAAATCCGGGACAGGGGGGCTTCTTC. This translates into CASSLNPGQGGFF.

V gene TRBV6-6 combines with J gene TRBJ1-5, with D possibly matching TRBD1 (5 bases). This CDR3 spans 16 amino acids. Germline CDR1 MNHNY, CDR2 SVGAGI (reference sequence). With 7 bases removed from V and 0 bases from J, the gap between germline ends came to 16 bases. CDR3 sequence (DNA): TGTGCCAGCACCAACCGGCAGGGTAGTAGCAATCAGCCCCAGCATTTT. Amino acids: CASTNRQGSSNQPQHF.

The gene calls are TRBV7-2 and TRBJ1-2; TRBD1 might be the D (5 bases). The CDR3 contains 12 residues. CDR1 and CDR2 (germline): SGHTA, FQGNSA. V shed 5 bases and J shed 7 bases, with 11 bases lying between them. The CDR3 nucleotides are TGTGCCAGCAGCAGTCAGGGCCGTGGCTACACCTTC. Residues: CASSSQGRGYTF.

The J gene is TRBJ1-2, the V gene TRBV28, with unresolved D. CDR3 size: 15 residues. The germline gives CDR1 MDHEN, CDR2 SYDVKM. V lost 4 bases, J lost 0 bases, and 12 bases lay in between. As DNA, the CDR3 is TGTGCCAGCAGTTCACCGAGGGTGGCTAACTATGGCTACACCTTC. Protein product: CASSSPRVANYGYTF.

V and J are TRBV7-6 and TRBJ2-2; D is possibly TRBD2 (5 bases). Trimming shortened V by 1 base and J by 5 bases, and 11 bases separated the two germline ends. Germline CDR1 SGHVS, CDR2 FNYEAQ. The CDR3 sequence is 15 residues long. The CDR3 DNA reads as TGTGCCAGCAGCTTAGGGACTCTTGGAACCGGGGAGCTGTTTTTT. Translated, it gives CASSLGTLGTGELFF.

The chain employs TRBV5-6 and TRBJ1-2; D is ambiguous. The CDR3 runs to 12 residues. V was shortened by 4 bases and J by 6 bases, with 10 bases between the two germline ends. Germline CDR1 and CDR2: SGHDT and YYEEEE. The CDR3 coding sequence is TGTGCCAGCAGCGAAGCTTACGATGGCTACACCTTC. This codes for CASSEAYDGYTF.

The rearrangement links TRBV30 to TRBJ1-3; TRBD1 matches at 7 bases. CDR1 is GTSNPN and CDR2 is SVGIG in the germline V gene (reference sequence). The CDR3 covers 14 residues. The V gene end was trimmed by 5 bases and the J gene end by 1 base; junction bases not matched to a gene: 5. CDR3 protein: CAWEDRASGNTIYF. For the CDR3, the DNA is TGTGCCTGGGAAGACAGGGCATCTGGAAACACCATATATTTT.

This chain links TRBV4-3 with TRBJ1-3, with 11 bases matching TRBD1. The length of the CDR3 is 16 residues. Germline loops: CDR1 LGHNA, CDR2 YSLEER. The V gene end was trimmed by 4 bases and the J gene end by 2 bases; junction bases not matched to a gene: 4. The CDR3 loop is CASSRQGQGAGNTIYF. CDR3 coding DNA: TGCGCCAGCAGCCGCCAGGGACAGGGGGCTGGAAACACCATATATTTT.

V is TRBV7-2 and J is TRBJ1-1, with D perhaps matching TRBD1 (5 bases). The CDR3 totals 12 residues. V lost 7 bases and J lost 7, with 13 bases in between. Germline-derived CDR1 and CDR2 are SGHTA and FQGNSA. The CDR3 sequence is CASKRGGIEAFF. The CDR3 DNA sequence: TGTGCCAGCAAAAGGGGCGGTATTGAAGCTTTCTTT.

The chain carries TRBV19 and TRBJ2-7; the match to TRBD2 covers 13 bases. CDR1 and CDR2 (germline): LNHDA, SQIVND (reference sequence). There are 17 residues in the CDR3. The J segment lost 0 bases and the V segment lost 6 bases, leaving 8 bases of the junction unmatched. The CDR3 loop is CASSHGTSGAVSYEQYF. Written as DNA, the CDR3 is TGTGCCAGTAGCCACGGGACTAGCGGGGCCGTCTCCTACGAGCAGTACTTC. Together with reference TRBV19 and TRBJ2-7, the CDR3 gives the full variable domain: DGGITQSPKYLFRKEGQNVTLSCEQNLNHDAMYWYRQDPGQGLRLIYYSQIVNDFQKGDIAEGYSVSREKKESFPLTVTSAQKNPTAFYLCASSHGTSGAVSYEQYFGPGTRLTVT.

V usage is TRBV19 and J usage is TRBJ1-5; maybe TRBD1 (6 bases). Germline assignment: CDR1 LNHDA and CDR2 SQIVND (reference sequence). CDR3 length equals 15 residues. Trimming shortened V by 3 bases and J by 0 bases, and 9 bases separated the two germline ends. The CDR3 is CASSITGYSNQPQHF. Here the CDR3 DNA reads TGTGCCAGTAGTATTACAGGGTATAGCAATCAGCCCCAGCATTTT.

The V call is TRBV5-1, the J call TRBJ2-5, with 9 positions matching TRBD2. The germline V gene has CDR1 SGHRS and CDR2 YFSETQ. The V and J ends lost 3 bases and 4 bases, in that order; junction bases with no gene match: 10. The CDR3 is 16 amino acids. The CDR3 sequence: CASSWAPAGGGETQYF. Here the CDR3 DNA reads TGCGCCAGCAGCTGGGCCCCGGCGGGAGGGGGAGAGACCCAGTACTTC.

The chain uses TRBV27 and TRBJ2-3, with TRBD2 matching over 11 bases. The V segment lost 3 bases and the J segment 0 bases; nucleotides outside the gene matches: 14. Germline CDR1 MNHEY, CDR2 SMNVEV (reference sequence). This CDR3 has 20 amino acids. The CDR3 spells CASSFGLGTSGARSTDTQYF. The CDR3 DNA sequence: TGTGCCAGCAGTTTCGGTTTGGGGACTAGCGGTGCCCGGAGCACAGATACGCAGTATTTT.

This chain connects TRBV14 to TRBJ2-7; maybe TRBD1 (6 bases). Per germline, CDR1 SGHDN and CDR2 FVKESK. The CDR3 has 14 residues. Trimming cost V 3 bases and J 3 bases, with 12 bases left between them. This CDR3 is CASSQAGTSYEQYF. CDR3 DNA: TGTGCCAGCAGCCAGGCCGGGACAAGCTACGAGCAGTACTTC.

The CDR3 loop is CASIRTARSTEAFF. The DNA for the CDR3 is TGTGCCAGTATCCGGACAGCCCGGAGCACTGAAGCTTTCTTT. V is TRBV19 and J is TRBJ1-1; D is perhaps TRBD1 (6 bases). Germline V gene data show CDR1 as LNHDA and CDR2 as SQIVND (reference sequence). Trimming took off 7 bases at V and 4 bases at J, with 16 bases between the two ends. The CDR3 is 14 residues long.

The V call is TRBV30, the J call TRBJ1-5, with TRBD1 matching over 7 bases. Losses at the gene ends were 2 bases for V and 5 bases for J; bases not matched to a gene: 3. There are 13 residues in the CDR3. Germline-derived CDR1 and CDR2 are GTSNPN and SVGIG (reference sequence). In DNA, the CDR3 is TGTGCCTGGAGTACAGGGGACGATCAGCCCCAGCATTTT. The encoded protein is CAWSTGDDQPQHF.

V usage is TRBV7-9 and J usage is TRBJ2-3; 10 nucleotides line up with TRBD2. V dropped 6 bases and J dropped 4; count of bases not matched to a gene: 7. This CDR3 spans 15 amino acids. Looked up from germline, CDR1 is SEHNR and CDR2 is FQNEAQ (reference sequence). CDR3 amino acids: CASRESGGGADTQYF. In nucleotides, the CDR3 is TGTGCCAGCAGAGAAAGCGGGGGGGGAGCAGATACGCAGTATTTT.

This chain connects TRBV19 to TRBJ2-6; D gene unclear. Germline values: CDR1 LNHDA, CDR2 SQIVND (reference sequence). Trimming shortened V by 6 bases and J by 4 bases, and 10 bases separated the two germline ends. This CDR3 is built from 14 residues. The CDR3 sequence is CASSRGTGANVLTF. The CDR3 nucleotides read TGTGCCAGTAGCCGAGGCACGGGGGCCAACGTCCTGACTTTC.

The chain joins TRBV28 to TRBJ1-1, with 10 bases aligning to TRBD1. This CDR3 is 15 amino acids long. Germline CDR1 MDHEN, CDR2 SYDVKM. Trimming took 5 bases from V and 5 from J; bases not matched to a gene: 8. The CDR3 is CASSAAGTGDTEAFF. The CDR3 bases are TGTGCCAGCAGTGCTGCCGGGACAGGGGATACTGAAGCTTTCTTT.

This sequence joins TRBV30 and TRBJ1-2; a possible D gene is TRBD1 (6 bases). V was shortened by 7 bases and J by 4 bases, with 10 bases between the two germline ends. The CDR3 covers 11 residues. Germline CDR1 and CDR2: GTSNPN and SVGIG (reference sequence). CDR3 sequence reads: CALGGPYGYTF. The CDR3 DNA reads as TGTGCCTTAGGGGGTCCCTATGGCTACACCTTC.

V gene TRBV27 combines with J gene TRBJ1-6; D unresolved. Germline V gives CDR1 MNHEY, CDR2 SMNVEV (reference sequence). This CDR3 has 12 amino acids. V was shortened by 2 bases and J by 6 bases, with 2 bases between the two germline ends. The CDR3 bases are TGTGCCAGCAGTTTACTTAATTCACCCCTCCACTTT. It specifies CASSLLNSPLHF.